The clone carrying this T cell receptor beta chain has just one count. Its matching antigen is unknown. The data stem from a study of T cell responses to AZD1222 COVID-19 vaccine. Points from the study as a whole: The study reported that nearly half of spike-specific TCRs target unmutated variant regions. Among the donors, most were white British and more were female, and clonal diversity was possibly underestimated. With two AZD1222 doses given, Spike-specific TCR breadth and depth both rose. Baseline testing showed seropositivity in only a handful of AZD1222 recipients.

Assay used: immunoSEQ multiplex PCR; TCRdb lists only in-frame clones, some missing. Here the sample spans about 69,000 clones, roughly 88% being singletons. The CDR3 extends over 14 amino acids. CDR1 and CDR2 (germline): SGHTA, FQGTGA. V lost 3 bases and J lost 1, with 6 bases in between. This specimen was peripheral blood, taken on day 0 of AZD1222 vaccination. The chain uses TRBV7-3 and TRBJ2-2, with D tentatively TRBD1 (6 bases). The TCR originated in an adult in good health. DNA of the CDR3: TGTGCCAGCAGCTTGGGACAGAACACCGGGGAGCTGTTTTTT. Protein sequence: CASSLGQNTGELFF.